Following are 12 T cell receptor beta chains from one sample sequenced in a study of blood T cell repertoires in COVID-19. The method was immunoSEQ multiplex PCR; TCRdb's version includes in-frame clones alone and lacks a portion of them. The sample shows around 310,000 clones, roughly 86% of them seen only once. Source material: PBMCs or T cells enriched from blood (not recorded which). These receptor sequences come from a young woman who had recovered from COVID-19.

The CDR3 nucleotides are TGTGCCAGTAGTACCAGAGCGGGACTAGGGGGTGAGCAGTTCTTC. This sequence encodes CASSTRAGLGGEQFF. The chain combines TRBV19 with TRBJ2-1; 8 positions match TRBD2. The CDR3 is 15 residues long. The germline CDR1 and CDR2 sequences are LNHDA and SQIVND (reference sequence). Trimming cost V 4 bases and J 9 bases; bases outside gene matches: 11.

The rearrangement joins TRBV6-2 or TRBV6-3 to TRBJ2-7, with D possibly being TRBD2 (6 bases). In germline, CDR1 is MNHEY, CDR2 SVGEGT. The CDR3 spans 16 residues. The V end lost 4 bases, the J end lost 4 bases, and 20 bases lay between the germline ends. The CDR3 nucleotides are TGTGCCAGCAGTTCCGGACCCAGGGACTTAAGATACGAGCAGTACTTC. Its translation is CASSSGPRDLRYEQYF.

The chain links TRBV7-2 to TRBJ2-7, with 7 bases fitting TRBD2. The CDR3 has 15 residues. CDR1 and CDR2 from the germline V gene are SGHTA and FQGNSA. Trimming cost V 8 bases and J 2 bases; bases outside gene matches: 12. DNA of the CDR3: TGTGCCAGCTTCCGAGGAGGACTAGGTGCCTACGAGCAGTACTTC. It translates to CASFRGGLGAYEQYF.

V and J are TRBV4-2 and TRBJ2-7; 13 bases agree with TRBD2. The J segment lost 0 bases and the V segment lost 0 bases, leaving 8 bases of the junction unmatched. The CDR3 is made up of 19 amino acids. The germline V gene has CDR1 LGHNA and CDR2 YNFKEQ. DNA for the CDR3: TGTGCCAGCAGCCAAGATCTGGGGACTAGCGGGGCCTTCTCCTACGAGCAGTACTTC. Translation gives CASSQDLGTSGAFSYEQYF.

The rearrangement links TRBV4-1 to TRBJ2-7; 10 bases align to TRBD1. The CDR3 sequence is 17 residues long. The V segment lost 2 bases and the J segment 2 bases; nucleotides outside the gene matches: 9. CDR1 is MGHRA, CDR2 YSYEKL, per germline. CDR3 loop: CASSQPPGTGETYEQYF. Here the CDR3 DNA reads TGCGCCAGCAGCCAACCCCCGGGGACAGGGGAGACCTACGAGCAGTACTTC.

The gene calls are TRBV6-5 and TRBJ2-2; D is perhaps TRBD1 (6 bases). Trimming left V 6 bases short and J 4 bases short, with 9 bases between. The CDR3 is made up of 13 amino acids. Germline V gene sequence: CDR1 MNHEY, CDR2 SVGAGI. This CDR3 reads CASRNRATGELFF. The CDR3, as DNA: TGTGCCAGCAGAAACAGGGCCACCGGGGAGCTGTTTTTT.

V is TRBV28 and J is TRBJ2-3, with 11 bases matching TRBD2. CDR1 and CDR2 (germline): MDHEN, SYDVKM. The junction had 12 bases not matched to a gene; V was cut back by 6 bases and J by 7 bases. CDR3 length: 16 residues. The chain's CDR3 is CASSHPGLAERYTQYF. The DNA of the CDR3 is TGTGCCAGCAGCCACCCGGGACTAGCGGAGCGGTATACGCAGTATTTT.

The chain employs TRBV28 and TRBJ2-7, with 7 bases fitting TRBD1. The V and J ends lost 5 bases and 2 bases, in that order; junction bases with no gene match: 6. The CDR3 covers 14 residues. Germline-derived CDR1 and CDR2 are MDHEN and SYDVKM. DNA of the CDR3: TGTGCCAGCAGTAAGACAGGGTTCCCCTACGAGCAGTACTTC. As protein: CASSKTGFPYEQYF. The variable domain in full, with the rest retrieved from reference TRBV28 and TRBJ2-7, is DVKVTQSSRYLVKRTGEKVFLECVQDMDHENMFWYRQDPGLGLRLIYFSYDVKMKEKGDIPEGYSVSREKKERFSLILESASTNQTSMYLCASSKTGFPYEQYFGPGTRLTVT.

This clone was seen only a few times. V usage is TRBV5-6 and J usage is TRBJ1-2; D gene ambiguous. V lost 8 bases to trimming and J lost 4 bases, with 15 bases between them. The germline CDR1 and CDR2 sequences are SGHDT and YYEEEE. This CDR3 contains 13 residues. The CDR3 loop is CASSTAERYGYTF. DNA of the CDR3: TGTGCCAGTTCGACTGCGGAACGCTATGGCTACACCTTC.

The chain joins TRBV6-2 or TRBV6-3 to TRBJ2-5; D not certain. The CDR3 runs to 12 residues. The germline gives CDR1 MNHEY, CDR2 SVGEGT. V gave up 5 bases and J gave up 7 bases, with 11 bases separating them. CDR3 nucleotides: TGTGCCAGCAGTGTGTCCCCCCGGACCCAGTACTTC. Translated: CASSVSPRTQYF.

The CDR3 reads CASSLDGTSGGYSTDTQYF. CDR3 in DNA: TGTGCCAGCAGCTTGGACGGGACTAGCGGGGGTTACAGCACAGATACGCAGTATTTT. V and J are TRBV5-4 and TRBJ2-3; 14 bases line up with TRBD2. Germline V gives CDR1 SGHNT, CDR2 YYREEE (reference sequence). The length of the CDR3 is 19 residues. Germline trimming cut 0 bases from V and 0 bases from J; bases unmatched to any gene: 6.

Only one count was recorded for this clone. The gene calls are TRBV14 and TRBJ2-1; 9 positions agree with TRBD2. V lost 2 bases, J lost 4 bases, and 3 bases stayed unmatched. The germline V gene has CDR1 SGHDN and CDR2 FVKESK. The CDR3 sequence is 15 residues long. CDR3 bases: TGTGCCAGCAGCCAACTAGCGGGGTCTTACAATGAGCAGTTCTTC. This gives the protein CASSQLAGSYNEQFF.